This TCR beta chain was found in a study of early T cells in non-severe SARS-CoV-2 infection. Tagging with unique molecular identifiers was applied to individual cDNA molecules. Each CDR3 protein gets one entry after TCRdb re-called the 5' RACE reads with MiXCR. This sample carries tens of thousands of distinct CDR3 sequences, around an eighth of them seen once, and the ten largest clones take around 2.9%. The sample holds many counts of this clonotype. The input for sequencing was whole blood, taken at baseline. The clonotype was recovered from an adult who was a healthcare worker with PCR-confirmed SARS-CoV-2 infection or an uninfected control (not recorded which).

CDR3 sequence reads: CASSQTAYEQYF. The DNA for the CDR3 is TGTGCCAGCAGCCAAACAGCTTACGAGCAGTACTTC. The chain is built from TRBV6-2 or TRBV6-3 and TRBJ2-7; D ambiguous. Germline V gene lookup returns CDR1 MNHEY and CDR2 SVGEGT. Trimming took 6 bases from V and 4 from J, leaving 10 bases between them. The CDR3 is 12 amino acids.